One sample yielded the 7 T cell receptor beta chains listed below, sequenced in a study of blood T cell repertoires in COVID-19. Measured with immunoSEQ multiplex PCR; TCRdb has only the in-frame clones, and not every one. Of some 290,000 clones listed, roughly 90% were seen once; the top ten hold 10% to 12%. The sample taken for sequencing was peripheral blood. The receptors stem from a woman aged 25 to 39 with COVID-19, enrolled during active disease.

J is TRBJ1-4 and V is TRBV5-4; a possible D gene is TRBD1 (5 bases). The V end was cut by 4 bases, the J end by 5 bases, with 12 bases between. Germline CDR1 is SGHNT and CDR2 is YYREEE (reference sequence). This CDR3 comprises 14 residues. The CDR3 here is CASSHQGRNEKLFF. CDR3 sequence (DNA): TGTGCCAGCAGCCACCAGGGCCGGAATGAAAAACTGTTTTTT. The entire variable domain, with the rest obtained from reference TRBV5-4 and TRBJ1-4, is as follows: ETGVTQSPTHLIKTRGQQVTLRCSSQSGHNTVSWYQQALGQGPQFIFQYYREEENGRGNFPPRFSGLQFPNYSSELNVNALELDDSALYLCASSHQGRNEKLFFGSGTQLSVL.

For this clone: The sample contains more than one DNA sequence encoding this CDR3. The J gene is TRBJ2-1, the V gene TRBV28; D gene uncertain. V was cut by 3 bases and J by 0 bases, with 6 bases left in between. Germline V gene sequence: CDR1 MDHEN, CDR2 SYDVKM. The CDR3 is 14 amino acids. This chain's CDR3 is CASSFPSSYNEQFF. The CDR3 coding sequence is TGTGCCAGCAGTTTTCCTAGCTCCTACAATGAGCAGTTCTTC.

CDR3: CASSQDRDQPQHF. In DNA form, the CDR3 reads TGTGCCAGCAGCCAAGACAGGGATCAGCCCCAGCATTTT. The rearrangement links TRBV3-1 (or the pseudogene TRBV3-2) to TRBJ1-5; tentative D call: TRBD1 (5 bases). V shed 0 bases and J shed 5 bases, with 5 bases lying between them. The V gene's germline CDR1 is LGHDT and CDR2 YNNKEL (reference sequence). This CDR3 has 13 amino acids.

The rearrangement joins TRBV5-5 to TRBJ1-5, with TRBD1 matching over 7 bases. Trimming at V came to 0 bases and at J to 5 bases, leaving 5 bases not matched to a gene. The CDR3 runs to 15 residues. Germline V lookup: CDR1 SGHKS, CDR2 YYEKEE (reference sequence). The CDR3 sequence is CASSLGSGGYQPQHF. The CDR3 DNA reads as TGTGCCAGCAGCTTGGGGTCAGGGGGGTATCAGCCCCAGCATTTT.

This chain connects TRBV19 to TRBJ2-7, with 7 bases identical to TRBD1. The germline gives CDR1 LNHDA, CDR2 SQIVND (reference sequence). The V segment lost 6 bases and the J segment 3 bases; nucleotides outside the gene matches: 2. The CDR3 length is 12 residues. The CDR3 DNA reads as TGTGCCAGTAGACAGGGGAACTACGAGCAGTACTTC. This sequence encodes CASRQGNYEQYF.

This chain connects TRBV3-1 (or the pseudogene TRBV3-2) to TRBJ2-2; D unresolved. V lost 1 base and J 3 bases, leaving 6 bases between the germline ends. The CDR3 is made up of 14 amino acids. Germline CDR1 is LGHDT and CDR2 is YNNKEL (reference sequence). CDR3 DNA sequence: TGTGCCAGCAGCCAAGCACTATACACCGGGGAGCTGTTTTTT. Translation: CASSQALYTGELFF.

This chain joins TRBV27 and TRBJ2-1; 7 bases line up with TRBD1. CDR3 size: 12 residues. Germline-derived CDR1 and CDR2 are MNHEY and SMNVEV (reference sequence). V was pared by 8 bases and J by 10 bases, with 8 bases of the junction left unmatched. In DNA, the CDR3 is TGTGCCAGCGCCTACCCAGGGGGAGAGCAGTTCTTC. Protein: CASAYPGGEQFF.